One sample yielded the 4 T cell receptor beta chains listed below, sequenced in a study of T cells after yellow fever vaccination. TCRdb ran MiXCR on the 5' RACE reads and lists one entry per CDR3 protein. The table lists about 160,000 distinct CDR3 sequences, 6% to 7.5% of them singletons. Specimen: CD4+ T cells sorted from PBMCs, collected about 5 days after the first yellow fever vaccination. These receptors were obtained from a man aged 18 to 35 who received the YFV17D yellow fever vaccine.

The chain joins TRBV18 to TRBJ2-3, with D uncertain. The CDR3 contains 16 residues. Germline lookup yields CDR1 KGHSH and CDR2 LQKENI. V lost 2 bases and J lost 6, with 18 bases in between. The CDR3 is CASSPRAGVRIDTQYF. The CDR3 nucleotides read TGTGCCAGCTCACCAAGGGCCGGTGTACGTATCGATACGCAGTATTTT.

V is TRBV13 and J is TRBJ2-3, with 7 bases lining up with TRBD1. Germline V CDR1 and CDR2: PRHDT, FYEKMQ (reference sequence). V trimming: 5 bases; J trimming: 0 bases; junction bases outside the gene matches: 8. The CDR3 runs to 16 residues. The CDR3 spells CASSRVGTASTDTQYF. The CDR3 region has the DNA TGTGCCAGCAGCCGAGTTGGGACAGCCAGCACAGATACGCAGTATTTT.

This clonotype was detected ten times or more. J is TRBJ2-7 and V is TRBV2; D unclear. Trimming stripped 2 bases from V and 2 bases from J, with 7 bases between. The CDR3 totals 13 residues. Germline CDR1 is SNHLY and CDR2 is FYNNEI. CDR3: CASSETPTYEQYV. The CDR3, as DNA: TGTGCCAGCAGTGAAACACCAACCTACGAGCAGTACGTC.

On this clonotype: A clone one base away is much larger, so this may be a read error. The J gene is TRBJ2-7, the V gene TRBV4-1, with unresolved D. Per germline, CDR1 MGHRA and CDR2 YSYEKL. The CDR3 spans 13 residues. The V end was cut by 0 bases, the J end by 4 bases, with 7 bases between. As DNA, the CDR3 is TGCGCCAGCAGCCAAGACAAGAAGTACGAGCAGTACTTC. Translation gives CASSQDKKYEQYF.